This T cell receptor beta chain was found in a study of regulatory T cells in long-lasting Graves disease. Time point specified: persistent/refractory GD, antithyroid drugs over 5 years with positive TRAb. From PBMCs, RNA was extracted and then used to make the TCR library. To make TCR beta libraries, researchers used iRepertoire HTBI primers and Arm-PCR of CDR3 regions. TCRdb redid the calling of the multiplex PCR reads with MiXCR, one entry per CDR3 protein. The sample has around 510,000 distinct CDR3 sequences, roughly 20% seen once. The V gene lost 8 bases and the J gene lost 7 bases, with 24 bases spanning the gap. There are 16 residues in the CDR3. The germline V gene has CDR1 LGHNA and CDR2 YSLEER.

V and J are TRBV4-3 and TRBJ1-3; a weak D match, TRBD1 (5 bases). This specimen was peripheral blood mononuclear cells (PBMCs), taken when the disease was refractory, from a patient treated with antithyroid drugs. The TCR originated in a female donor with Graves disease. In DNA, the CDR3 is TGCGCCAGCGGAAGAGGTTTGGGGGACCGCCCGAACACCATATATTTT. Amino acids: CASGRGLGDRPNTIYF.